This T cell receptor beta chain was documented in a study of blood T cell repertoires in COVID-19. Across the study: Samples came from the United States, Italy and Spain, spanning acute and convalescent COVID-19. T cells, B-cell-depleted T cells, or PBMCs supplied cDNA or gDNA.

Unmatched junction bases numbered 10, after V lost 4 bases and J lost 0 bases. Germline values: CDR1 SGDLS, CDR2 YYNGEE. This CDR3 is built from 19 residues. In the study's own analysis: Researchers report that nucleated cell counts were estimated from reference gene primer amplification. Some clones are missing from TCRdb's copy, which holds only in-frame ones; the method was immunoSEQ multiplex PCR. D and trimming were read from the DNA, whereas the V and J calls and clone size are those reported in that table. This sample has around 130,000 clones, with about four fifths found just once. This chain links TRBV9 with TRBJ2-6, with TRBD1 identical over 10 bases. This sequence originates from a man in his forties with active or convalescent COVID-19. Source material: peripheral blood. For the CDR3, the DNA is TGTGCCAGCAGCCTTAACTCCGGGACAGGGGACTCTGGGGCCAACGTCCTGACTTTC. Protein product: CASSLNSGTGDSGANVLTF.